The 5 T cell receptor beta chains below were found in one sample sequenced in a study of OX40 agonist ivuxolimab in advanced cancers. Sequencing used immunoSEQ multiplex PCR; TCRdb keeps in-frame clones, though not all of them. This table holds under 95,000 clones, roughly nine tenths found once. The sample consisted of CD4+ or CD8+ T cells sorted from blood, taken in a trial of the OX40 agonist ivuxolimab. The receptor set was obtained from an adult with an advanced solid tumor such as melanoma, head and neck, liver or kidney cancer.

In nucleotides, the CDR3 is TGTGCCAGCAGCCCCCACCCCACAGGGCCGAACACCGGGGAGCTGTTTTTT. Translating it yields CASSPHPTGPNTGELFF. This chain links TRBV7-3 with TRBJ2-2; maybe TRBD1 (6 bases). The CDR3 contains 17 residues. V lost 5 bases and J lost 0, with 16 bases in between. From germline, CDR1 is SGHTA and CDR2 FQGTGA.

This CDR3 reads CAIDRGTSNQPQHF. For the CDR3, the DNA is TGTGCCATCGACCGGGGGACTAGCAATCAGCCCCAGCATTTT. The V gene is TRBV6-5, the J gene TRBJ1-5; D perhaps matches TRBD1 (5 bases). This CDR3 is built from 14 residues. Deletions cut 10 bases from V and 0 bases from J, with 13 bases between. The germline V gene has CDR1 MNHEY and CDR2 SVGAGI.

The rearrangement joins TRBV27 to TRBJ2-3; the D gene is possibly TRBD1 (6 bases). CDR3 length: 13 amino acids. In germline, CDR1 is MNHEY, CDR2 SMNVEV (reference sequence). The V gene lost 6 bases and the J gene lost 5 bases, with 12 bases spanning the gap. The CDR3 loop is CASSNLGGDTQYF. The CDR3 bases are TGTGCCAGCAGCAACCTAGGGGGAGATACGCAGTATTTT.

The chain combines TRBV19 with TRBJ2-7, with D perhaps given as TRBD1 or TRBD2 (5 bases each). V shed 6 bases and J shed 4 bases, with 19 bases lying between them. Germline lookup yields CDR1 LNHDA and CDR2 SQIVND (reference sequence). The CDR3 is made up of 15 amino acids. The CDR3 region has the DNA TGTGCCAGTAGGGGGACCGGGGATCCGATTTACGAGCAGTACTTC. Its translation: CASRGTGDPIYEQYF.

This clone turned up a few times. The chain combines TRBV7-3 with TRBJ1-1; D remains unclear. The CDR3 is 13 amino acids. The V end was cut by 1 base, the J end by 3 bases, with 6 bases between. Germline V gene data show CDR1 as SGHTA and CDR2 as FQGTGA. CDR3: CASSLNGDTEAFF. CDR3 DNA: TGTGCCAGCAGCTTAAATGGGGACACTGAAGCTTTCTTT.